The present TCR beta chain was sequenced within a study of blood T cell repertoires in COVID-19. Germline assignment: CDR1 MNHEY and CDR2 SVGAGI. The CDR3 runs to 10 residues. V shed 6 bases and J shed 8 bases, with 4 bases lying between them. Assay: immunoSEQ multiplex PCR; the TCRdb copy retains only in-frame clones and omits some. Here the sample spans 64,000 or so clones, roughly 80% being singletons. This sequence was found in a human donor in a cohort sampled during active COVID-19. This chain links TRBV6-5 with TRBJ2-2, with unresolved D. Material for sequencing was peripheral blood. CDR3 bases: TGTGCCAGCAGGACAGGGGAGCTGTTTTTT. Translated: CASRTGELFF.